This passage covers 17 T cell receptor beta chains from one sample sequenced in a study of blood T cells in healthy people across ages. A second PCR, run for roughly 7 to 12 cycles, used a sample-barcoded 5' primer plus a J-beta primer mix. Via MiXCR, TCRdb re-called the 5' RACE reads, giving one row per CDR3 protein. The sample consists of 1.5 million to 2 million distinct CDR3 sequences, about 28% of them appearing once. Sequenced sample: blood. Source of these receptors: a woman younger than 45 in good health.

This clonotype showed up just a few times. The V and J genes are TRBV28 and TRBJ1-2, with TRBD1 as a possible D gene (6 bases). The CDR3 consists of 14 residues. V was pared by 10 bases and J by 4 bases, with 19 bases between. Germline V lookup: CDR1 MDHEN, CDR2 SYDVKM. In DNA, the CDR3 is TGTGCCACCCGAGCCCGGGACAAGATCTATGGCTACACCTTC. It is translated as CATRARDKIYGYTF.

This clonotype has ten or more counts. The V gene is TRBV7-2, the J gene TRBJ2-7; TRBD1 matches at 7 bases. The CDR3 is 16 amino acids. Trimming took 2 bases from V and 3 from J; bases not matched to a gene: 10. Germline CDR1 SGHTA, CDR2 FQGNSA. CDR3 protein: CASSLLDRLFGYEQYF. The CDR3 nucleotides are TGTGCCAGCAGCTTATTGGACAGGCTCTTCGGCTACGAGCAGTACTTC.

A word on this clonotype: A much bigger clone sits one base away, suggesting this may be a read error. The chain uses TRBV10-3 and TRBJ2-5, with 9 positions matching TRBD2. Matching the DNA end better, TRBJ2-7 makes the J call doubtful. Per germline, CDR1 ENHRY and CDR2 SYGVKD. This CDR3 has 15 amino acids. The CDR3 nucleotides read TGTGCCATCAGTGAACTAGCGGGCCTGGGAAGCGAGCAGTACTTC. Encoded protein: CAISELAGLGSEQYF.

This clonotype showed up many times. J is TRBJ1-6 and V is TRBV11-2; no reliable D call. The CDR3 extends over 13 amino acids. Germline V gene lookup returns CDR1 SGHAT and CDR2 FQNNGV. V gave up 4 bases and J gave up 7 bases, with 8 bases separating them. This CDR3 reads CASSWEVNSPLHF. CDR3 in DNA: TGTGCCAGCAGCTGGGAAGTAAATTCACCCCTCCACTTT. Looking up the rest from reference TRBV11-2 and TRBJ1-6 gives the full variable domain: EAGVAQSPRYKIIEKRQSVAFWCNPISGHATLYWYQQILGQGPKLLIQFQNNGVVDDSQLPKDRFSAERLKGVDSTLKIQPAKLEDSAVYLCASSWEVNSPLHFGNGTRLTVT.

This clonotype has more than one count but fewer than ten. The chain uses TRBV12-3 or TRBV12-4 and TRBJ2-1; D possibly corresponds to TRBD2 (5 bases). With 7 bases removed from V and 9 bases from J, the gap between germline ends came to 19 bases. The CDR3 spans 14 residues. CDR3 sequence reads: CASKQLEVGGEQFF. The CDR3 nucleotides read TGTGCCAGCAAACAACTAGAAGTCGGCGGTGAGCAGTTCTTC.

There are a few counts of this clonotype. This sequence joins TRBV5-1 and TRBJ2-1; 10 bases line up with TRBD2. Looked up from germline, CDR1 is SGHRS and CDR2 is YFSETQ. The ends lost 4 bases at V and 8 bases at J; junction bases unmatched: 12. The CDR3 has 16 residues. The CDR3 coding sequence is TGCGCCAGCAGCCGACTAGCGGGCCCCTCTTACGATGAGCAGTTCTTC. Translated, it gives CASSRLAGPSYDEQFF. Drawing the rest from reference TRBV5-1 and TRBJ2-1, the complete variable domain is KAGVTQTPRYLIKTRGQQVTLSCSPISGHRSVSWYQQTPGQGLQFLFEYFSETQRNKGNFPGRFSGRQFSNSRSEMNVSTLELGDSALYLCASSRLAGPSYDEQFFGPGTRLTVL.

This clonotype turned up a few times. An end of the junction differs from the germline gene, which may be a read error. The V call is TRBV10-3, the J call TRBJ2-5; D tentatively reads TRBD1 or TRBD2 (5 bases each). The CDR3 totals 14 residues. Germline CDR1 ENHRY, CDR2 SYGVKD. CDR3: CVISDLGTQGTQYF. DNA of the CDR3: TGTGTCATCAGTGACCTAGGGACCCAAGGGACCCAGTACTTC.

This clonotype was recorded a few times. The rearrangement links TRBV5-1 to TRBJ1-4; 7 bases are a match to TRBD1. Trimming at V came to 5 bases and at J to 8 bases, leaving 12 bases not matched to a gene. CDR1 is SGHRS and CDR2 is YFSETQ in the germline V gene. The CDR3 consists of 15 residues. The chain's CDR3 is CASRSQLTGKEKLFF. The CDR3 region has the DNA TGCGCCAGCAGATCGCAGTTGACAGGGAAAGAAAAACTGTTTTTT.

This chain joins TRBV20-1 and TRBJ1-5, with TRBD1 matching 7 bases. J was trimmed by 7 bases and V by 5 bases; bases with no gene match: 8. Germline V CDR1 and CDR2: DFQATT, SNEGSKA (reference sequence). CDR3 size: 13 residues. This chain's CDR3 is CSAQTGSYQPQHF. In DNA, the CDR3 is TGCAGTGCTCAGACAGGGTCTTACCAGCCCCAGCATTTT.

This clonotype has ten or more counts. This chain joins TRBV5-5 and TRBJ2-6; TRBD1 aligns across 7 bases. Germline lookup yields CDR1 SGHKS and CDR2 YYEKEE (reference sequence). The CDR3 contains 21 residues. V gave up 4 bases and J gave up 1 base; unmatched junction bases: 20. The CDR3 nucleotides read TGTGCCAGCAGCAGCTGGGCCACTCCCGGGACAGAAATTTCTGGGGCCAACGTCCTGACTTTC. Protein sequence: CASSSWATPGTEISGANVLTF.

This clonotype was recorded a few times. The rearrangement joins TRBV28 to TRBJ1-2; no clear D gene. This CDR3 comprises 10 residues. CDR1 is MDHEN, CDR2 SYDVKM, per germline. V dropped 10 bases and J dropped 5 bases, with 8 bases sitting between them. The CDR3 spells CATFLYGYTF. In nucleotides, the CDR3 is TGTGCCACCTTCCTATATGGCTACACCTTC.

The gene calls are TRBV11-2 and TRBJ2-6; 7 nucleotides match TRBD2. CDR3 size: 17 residues. The trim removed 5 bases at V and 2 bases at J, leaving 9 bases unmatched. CDR1 is SGHAT and CDR2 is FQNNGV in the germline V gene. CDR3 region: CASSPRLAGAGANVLTF. DNA of the CDR3: TGTGCCAGCAGCCCTCGACTAGCTGGGGCTGGGGCCAACGTCCTGACTTTC.

This clonotype was observed a handful of times. Here the CDR3 reads CASSLGSSENIQYF. CDR3 sequence (DNA): TGTGCCAGCAGCTTAGGGTCCAGCGAAAACATTCAGTACTTC. The gene calls are TRBV7-2 and TRBJ2-4; D is unclear. Per germline, CDR1 SGHTA and CDR2 FQGNSA. CDR3 length equals 14 residues. V lost 1 base and J 5 bases, leaving 9 bases between the germline ends. The whole variable domain, remainder taken from reference TRBV7-2 and TRBJ2-4, is GAGVSQSPSNKVTEKGKDVELRCDPISGHTALYWYRQSLGQGLEFLIYFQGNSAPDKSGLPSDRFSAERTGGSVSTLTIQRTQQEDSAVYLCASSLGSSENIQYFGAGTRLSVL.

This chain connects TRBV2 to TRBJ2-5; D is possibly TRBD1 (6 bases). The J call may be incorrect, as the DNA end agrees better with TRBJ2-7. This CDR3 contains 13 residues. Germline V gives CDR1 SNHLY, CDR2 FYNNEI. The CDR3 loop reads CASSQGWVSEQYF. CDR3 in DNA: TGTGCCAGCAGCCAGGGGTGGGTAAGCGAGCAGTACTTC.

This clonotype has a handful of counts. The chain employs TRBV24-1 and TRBJ2-1; the D gene is possibly TRBD2 (5 bases). CDR1 KGHDR and CDR2 SFDVKD come from the germline V gene. Trimming cost V 5 bases and J 8 bases, with 18 bases left between them. The CDR3 is 15 amino acids. DNA for the CDR3: TGTGCCACCAGTGGAAGCGGAACGGGGAGCCATGAGCAGTTCTTC. Translation: CATSGSGTGSHEQFF.

This clonotype has only a few counts. The rearrangement links TRBV7-6 to TRBJ2-1, with 8 bases aligning to TRBD2. Trimming removed 5 bases from V and 7 bases from J; junction bases left unmatched: 10. CDR3 length: 15 amino acids. Per the germline V gene, CDR1 is SGHVS and CDR2 is FNYEAQ. Here the CDR3 reads CASSPSWTSRNEQFF. CDR3 nucleotides: TGTGCCAGCAGCCCATCCTGGACTAGCAGAAATGAGCAGTTCTTC. Based on the CDR3 plus reference TRBV7-6 and TRBJ2-1, the full variable domain is GAGVSQSPRYKVTKRGQDVALRCDPISGHVSLYWYRQALGQGPEFLTYFNYEAQQDKSGLPNDRFSAERPEGSISTLTIQRTEQRDSAMYRCASSPSWTSRNEQFFGPGTRLTVL.

This clonotype was seen ten or more times. This sequence joins TRBV3-1 and TRBJ2-7; tentative D call: TRBD2 (6 bases). The V and J ends lost 5 bases and 4 bases respectively, with 15 bases between them. Germline assignment: CDR1 LGHDT and CDR2 YNNKEL (reference sequence). The CDR3 contains 14 residues. The chain's CDR3 is CASSSPGGRYEQYF. In DNA form, the CDR3 reads TGTGCCAGCAGCTCCCCCGGGGGAAGGTACGAGCAGTACTTC.